The subject of this entry is one T cell receptor beta chain. The target antigen is unknown. The data belong to a study of T cell repertoires in ileal Crohn's disease. Findings and caveats of the study: Clonality above 26.8% at surgery always came with endoscopic recurrence.

Per sample, about 480 nanograms of biopsy DNA were TCRB immunosequenced. This table comes from immunoSEQ multiplex PCR, and its TCRdb copy is limited to in-frame clones, with some not included. The table records several thousand clones, more than 75% of them present only once. The receptor was isolated from an adult with Crohn's disease. Sequenced material: ileal tissue.

The DNA of the CDR3 is TGTGCCAGCAGTCCTTCAGGGGTGTTAGAGACCCAGTACTTC. Translation gives CASSPSGVLETQYF. This chain uses TRBV28 with TRBJ2-5; D might be TRBD1 (6 bases). This CDR3 spans 14 amino acids. Germline CDR1 MDHEN, CDR2 SYDVKM. The V gene lost 5 bases and the J gene lost 4 bases, with 14 bases spanning the gap.